This T cell receptor (beta chain) was captured in a study of blood T cell repertoires in COVID-19. This CDR3 has 15 amino acids. Between the trimmed V and J ends, which lost 3 bases and 1 base, there was a span of 11 bases. Germline V gene data show CDR1 as KGHDR and CDR2 as SFDVKD. It was during active infection that Seattle patients were enrolled and then longitudinally followed. The protocol was immunoSEQ multiplex PCR, while the TCRdb copy is restricted to in-frame clones and leaves out a portion. Counted here are 250,000 to 350,000 clones, approximately 85% occurring once; the ten biggest clones make up 0.7% to 0.9%. This clone has just one count.

The sample comprised peripheral blood. This TCR was recovered from a human donor with COVID-19, enrolled during active disease. The donor label of this sample is uncertain. The V call is TRBV24-1, the J call TRBJ1-1; tentatively, D is TRBD1 (6 bases). The CDR3 loop reads CATSDHDRRNTEAFF. The CDR3 DNA is TGTGCCACCAGTGATCATGACAGGCGGAACACTGAAGCTTTCTTT.